The present entry profiles one TCR beta chain with its context. What it binds is not known. Trimming took off 1 base at V and 2 bases at J, with 13 bases between the two ends. Germline V lookup: CDR1 SGHDT, CDR2 YYEEEE. The CDR3 totals 16 residues. These data belong to a study of T cell responses to AZD1222 COVID-19 vaccine. Findings and caveats of the study: Across the whole spike, CD4 TCRs peaked at regions 160-218 and 743-854. The donor group comprised mostly white British people and more females; the analysis possibly underestimated clonal diversity. Recipients of AZD1222 seropositive at baseline numbered only five or six. Without day 14 samples, only post-peak T cell repertoires were studied.

TCRdb's table, derived via immunoSEQ multiplex PCR, lists solely in-frame clones and lacks some. The sample lists more than 95,000 clones, more than 85% seen once, with around 10% in the top ten. This TCR came from an adult in good health. The genes are TRBV5-6 and TRBJ1-5; unclear D gene. The material sequenced was peripheral blood, taken on day 0 of MenACWY control vaccination. The CDR3 loop reads CASSLRNRHGNQPQHF. CDR3 bases: TGTGCCAGCAGCTTGCGTAACAGACATGGCAATCAGCCCCAGCATTTT.